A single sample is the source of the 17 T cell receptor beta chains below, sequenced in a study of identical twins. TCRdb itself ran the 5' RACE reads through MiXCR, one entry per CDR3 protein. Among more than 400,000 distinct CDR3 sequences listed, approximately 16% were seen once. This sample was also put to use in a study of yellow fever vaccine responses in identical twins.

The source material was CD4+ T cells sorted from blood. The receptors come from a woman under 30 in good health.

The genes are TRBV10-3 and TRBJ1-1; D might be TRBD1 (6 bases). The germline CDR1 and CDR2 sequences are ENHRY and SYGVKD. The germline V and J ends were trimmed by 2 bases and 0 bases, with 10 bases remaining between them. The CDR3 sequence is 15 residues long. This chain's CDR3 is CAISEGNRVNTEAFF. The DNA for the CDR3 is TGTGCCATCAGTGAGGGGAACAGGGTGAACACTGAAGCTTTCTTT.

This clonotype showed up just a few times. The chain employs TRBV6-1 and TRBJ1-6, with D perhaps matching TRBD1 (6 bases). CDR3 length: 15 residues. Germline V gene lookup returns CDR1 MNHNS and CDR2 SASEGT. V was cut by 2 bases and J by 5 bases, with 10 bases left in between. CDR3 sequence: CASSEIQGNNSPLHF. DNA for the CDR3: TGTGCCAGCAGTGAAATACAGGGAAATAATTCACCCCTCCACTTT.

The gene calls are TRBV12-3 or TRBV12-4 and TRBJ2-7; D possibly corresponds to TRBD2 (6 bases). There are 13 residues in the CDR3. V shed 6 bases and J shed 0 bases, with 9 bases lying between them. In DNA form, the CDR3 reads TGTGCCAGCAGGAGGGACTCCTCCTACGAGCAGTACTTC. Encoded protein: CASRRDSSYEQYF.

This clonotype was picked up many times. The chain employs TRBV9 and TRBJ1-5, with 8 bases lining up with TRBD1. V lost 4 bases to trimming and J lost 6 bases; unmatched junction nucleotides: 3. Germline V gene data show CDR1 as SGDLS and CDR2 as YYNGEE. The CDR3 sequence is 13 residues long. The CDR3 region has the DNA TGTGCCAGCAGCCAGGGGGCCGGTCAGCCCCAGCATTTT. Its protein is CASSQGAGQPQHF.

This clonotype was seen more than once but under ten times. CDR3 region: CASSLFYEQYV. The CDR3 region has the DNA TGTGCCAGCAGCTTATTCTACGAGCAGTACGTC. This chain connects TRBV7-2 to TRBJ2-7, with D hard to call. The CDR3 length is 11 residues. Germline assignment: CDR1 SGHTA and CDR2 FQGNSA. Trimming removed 2 bases from V and 3 bases from J, with 2 bases in between.

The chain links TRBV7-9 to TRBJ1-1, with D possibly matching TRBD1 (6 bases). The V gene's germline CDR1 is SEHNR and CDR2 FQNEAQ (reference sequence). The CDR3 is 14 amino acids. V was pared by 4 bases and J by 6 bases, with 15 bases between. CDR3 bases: TGTGCCAGCAGCTCCGCGGGGGCTTTCGCTGAAGCTTTCTTT. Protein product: CASSSAGAFAEAFF.

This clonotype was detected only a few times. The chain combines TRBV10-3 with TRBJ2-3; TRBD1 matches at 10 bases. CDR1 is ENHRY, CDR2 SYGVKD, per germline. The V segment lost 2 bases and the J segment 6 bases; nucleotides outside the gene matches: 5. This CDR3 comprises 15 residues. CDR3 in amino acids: CAISEQDRGDDTQYF. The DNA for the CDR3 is TGTGCCATCAGTGAGCAGGACAGGGGGGACGATACGCAGTATTTT.

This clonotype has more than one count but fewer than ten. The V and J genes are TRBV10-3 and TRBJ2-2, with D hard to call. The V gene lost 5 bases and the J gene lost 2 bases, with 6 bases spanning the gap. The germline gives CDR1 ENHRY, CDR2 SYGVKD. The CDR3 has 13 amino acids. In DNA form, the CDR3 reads TGTGCCATCAGTCCAGCTAACACCGGGGAGCTGTTTTTT. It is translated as CAISPANTGELFF.

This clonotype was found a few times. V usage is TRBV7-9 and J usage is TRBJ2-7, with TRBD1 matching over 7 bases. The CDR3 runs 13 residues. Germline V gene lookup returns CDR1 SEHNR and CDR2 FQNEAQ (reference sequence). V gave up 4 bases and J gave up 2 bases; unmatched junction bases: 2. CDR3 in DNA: TGTGCCAGCAGCTGGGACAGTCCCTACGAGCAGTACTTC. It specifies CASSWDSPYEQYF.

The CDR3 loop reads CASSQRDSPNNSPLHF. In DNA, the CDR3 is TGTGCCAGCAGCCAGCGGGACAGTCCAAATAATTCACCCCTCCACTTT. This chain uses TRBV7-8 with TRBJ1-6, with 7 bases aligning to TRBD1. Losses at the gene ends were 5 bases for V and 5 bases for J; bases not matched to a gene: 9. The CDR3 covers 16 residues. Germline CDR1 and CDR2: SGHVS and FQNEAQ.

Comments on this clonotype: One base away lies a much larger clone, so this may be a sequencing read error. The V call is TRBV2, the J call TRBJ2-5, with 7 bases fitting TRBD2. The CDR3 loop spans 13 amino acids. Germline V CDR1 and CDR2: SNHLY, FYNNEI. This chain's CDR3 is CTSSREVQETQYF. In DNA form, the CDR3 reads TGTACCAGCAGTCGGGAGGTTCAAGAGACCCAGTACTTC.

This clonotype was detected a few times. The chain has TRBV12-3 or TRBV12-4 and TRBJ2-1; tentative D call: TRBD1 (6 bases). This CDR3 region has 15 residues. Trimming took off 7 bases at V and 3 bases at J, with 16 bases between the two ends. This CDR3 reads CASKGGGTLYNEQFF. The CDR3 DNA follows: TGTGCCAGCAAGGGTGGGGGCACCCTCTACAATGAGCAGTTCTTC.

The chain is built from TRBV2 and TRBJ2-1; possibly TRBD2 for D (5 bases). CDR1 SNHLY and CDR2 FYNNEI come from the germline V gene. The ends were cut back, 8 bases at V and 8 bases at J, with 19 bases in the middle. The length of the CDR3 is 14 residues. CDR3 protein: CASASDRRVDEQFF. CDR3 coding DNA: TGTGCCAGCGCCAGTGACCGGCGGGTGGATGAGCAGTTCTTC.

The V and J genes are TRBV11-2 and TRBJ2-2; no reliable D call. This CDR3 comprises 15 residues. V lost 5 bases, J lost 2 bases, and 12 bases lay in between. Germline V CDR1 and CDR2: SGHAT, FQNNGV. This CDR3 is CASSTPRSNTGELFF. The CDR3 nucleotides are TGTGCCAGCAGCACCCCCCGCTCTAACACCGGGGAGCTGTTTTTT.

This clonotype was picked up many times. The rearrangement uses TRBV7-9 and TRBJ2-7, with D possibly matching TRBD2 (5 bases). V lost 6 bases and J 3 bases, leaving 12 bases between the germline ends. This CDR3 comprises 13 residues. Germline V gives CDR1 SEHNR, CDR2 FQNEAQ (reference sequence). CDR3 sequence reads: CASSPRGSYEQYF. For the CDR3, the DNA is TGTGCCAGCAGTCCTCGTGGGAGCTACGAGCAGTACTTC.

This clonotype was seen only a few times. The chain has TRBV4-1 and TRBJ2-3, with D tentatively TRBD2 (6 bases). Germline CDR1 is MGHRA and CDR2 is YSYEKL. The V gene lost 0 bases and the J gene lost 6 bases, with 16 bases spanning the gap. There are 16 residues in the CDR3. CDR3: CASSQDWRGARDTQYF. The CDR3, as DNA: TGCGCCAGCAGCCAAGACTGGAGGGGCGCGAGGGATACGCAGTATTTT.

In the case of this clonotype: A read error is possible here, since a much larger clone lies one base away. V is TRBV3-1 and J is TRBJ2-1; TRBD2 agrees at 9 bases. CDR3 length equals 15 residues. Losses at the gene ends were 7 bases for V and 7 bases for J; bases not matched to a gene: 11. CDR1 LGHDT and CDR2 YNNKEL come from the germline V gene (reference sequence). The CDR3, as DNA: TGTGCCAGCACCCGGCGAGCGGGGGGAAATAATGAGCAGTTCTTC. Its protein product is CASTRRAGGNNEQFF.